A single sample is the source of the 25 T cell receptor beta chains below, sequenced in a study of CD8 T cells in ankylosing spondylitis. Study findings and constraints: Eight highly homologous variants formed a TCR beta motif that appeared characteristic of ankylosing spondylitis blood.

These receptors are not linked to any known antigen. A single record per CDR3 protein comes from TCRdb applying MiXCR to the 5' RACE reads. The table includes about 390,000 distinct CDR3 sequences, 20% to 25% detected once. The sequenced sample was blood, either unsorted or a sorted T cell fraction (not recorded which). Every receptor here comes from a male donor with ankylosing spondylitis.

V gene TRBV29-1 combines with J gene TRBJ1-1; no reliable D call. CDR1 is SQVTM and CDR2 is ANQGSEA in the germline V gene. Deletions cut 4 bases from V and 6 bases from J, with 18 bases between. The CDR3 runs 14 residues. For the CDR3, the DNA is TGCAGCGTTGGGGGAAACGAGAGATTGGCTGAAGCTTTCTTT. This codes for CSVGGNERLAEAFF.

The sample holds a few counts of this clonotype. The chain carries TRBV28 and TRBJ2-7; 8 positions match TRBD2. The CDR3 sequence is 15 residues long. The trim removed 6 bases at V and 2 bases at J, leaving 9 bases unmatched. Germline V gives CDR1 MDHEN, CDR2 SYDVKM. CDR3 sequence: CASRRPWREAYEQYF. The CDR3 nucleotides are TGTGCCAGCAGGCGCCCATGGCGGGAGGCCTACGAGCAGTACTTC.

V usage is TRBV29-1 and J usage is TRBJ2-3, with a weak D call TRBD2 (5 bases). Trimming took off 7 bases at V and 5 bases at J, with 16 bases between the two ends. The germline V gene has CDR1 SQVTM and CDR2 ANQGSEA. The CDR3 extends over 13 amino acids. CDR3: CSAARGGGDTQYF. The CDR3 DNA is TGCAGCGCTGCGCGCGGAGGCGGAGATACGCAGTATTTT.

The CDR3 sequence: CASSQSGSPHEQFF. The CDR3 DNA is TGTGCCAGCAGCCAATCCGGCAGCCCCCATGAGCAGTTCTTC. This rearrangement joins TRBV3-1 to TRBJ2-1; D is unresolved. V lost 2 bases to trimming and J lost 8 bases, with 13 bases between them. In germline, CDR1 is LGHDT, CDR2 YNNKEL (reference sequence). This CDR3 region has 14 residues.

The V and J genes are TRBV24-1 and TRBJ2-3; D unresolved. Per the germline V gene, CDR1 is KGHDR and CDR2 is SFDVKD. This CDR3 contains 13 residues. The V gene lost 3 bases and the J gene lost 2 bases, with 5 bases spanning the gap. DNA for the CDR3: TGTGCCACCAGTGATCCGAACACAGATACGCAGTATTTT. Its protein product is CATSDPNTDTQYF.

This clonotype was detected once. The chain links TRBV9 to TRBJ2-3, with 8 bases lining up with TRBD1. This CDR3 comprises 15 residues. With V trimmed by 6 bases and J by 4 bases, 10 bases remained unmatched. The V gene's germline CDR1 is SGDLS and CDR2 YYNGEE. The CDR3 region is CASIGDRGISDTQYF. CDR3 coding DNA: TGTGCCAGCATCGGCGACAGGGGAATATCAGATACGCAGTATTTT.

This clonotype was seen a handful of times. CDR3 in amino acids: CASSEIGTGELFF. The DNA of the CDR3 is TGTGCCAGCAGCGAGATAGGGACCGGGGAGCTGTTTTTT. This chain joins TRBV11-2 and TRBJ2-2; D unclear. There are 13 residues in the CDR3. In germline, CDR1 is SGHAT, CDR2 FQNNGV. V lost 5 bases and J 5 bases, leaving 9 bases between the germline ends. Full variable domain (outside the CDR3, taken from reference TRBV11-2 and TRBJ2-2): EAGVAQSPRYKIIEKRQSVAFWCNPISGHATLYWYQQILGQGPKLLIQFQNNGVVDDSQLPKDRFSAERLKGVDSTLKIQPAKLEDSAVYLCASSEIGTGELFFGEGSRLTVL.

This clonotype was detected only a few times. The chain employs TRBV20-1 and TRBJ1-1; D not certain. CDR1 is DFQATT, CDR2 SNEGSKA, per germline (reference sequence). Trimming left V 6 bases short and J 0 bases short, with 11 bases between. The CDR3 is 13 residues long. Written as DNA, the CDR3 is TGCAGTGCCCATGATACAGTGAACACTGAAGCTTTCTTT. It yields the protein CSAHDTVNTEAFF.

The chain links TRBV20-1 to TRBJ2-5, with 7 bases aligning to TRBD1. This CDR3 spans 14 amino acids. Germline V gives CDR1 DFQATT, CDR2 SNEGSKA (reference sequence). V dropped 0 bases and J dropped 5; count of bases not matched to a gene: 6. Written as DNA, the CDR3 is TGCAGTGCTAGAGACCTACAGGGGTTTGAGACCCAGTACTTC. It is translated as CSARDLQGFETQYF.

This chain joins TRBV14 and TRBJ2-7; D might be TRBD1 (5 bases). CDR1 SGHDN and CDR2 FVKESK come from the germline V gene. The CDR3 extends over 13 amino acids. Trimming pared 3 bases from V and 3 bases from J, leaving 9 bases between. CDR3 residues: CASSQIRGYEQYF. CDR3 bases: TGTGCCAGCAGCCAGATTAGGGGCTACGAGCAGTACTTC.

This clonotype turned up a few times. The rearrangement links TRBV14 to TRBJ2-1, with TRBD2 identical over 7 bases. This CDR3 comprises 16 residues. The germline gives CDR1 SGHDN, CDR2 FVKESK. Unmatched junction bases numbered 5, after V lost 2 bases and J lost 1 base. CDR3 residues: CASSQLTSWSYNEQFF. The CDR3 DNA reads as TGTGCCAGCAGCCAATTGACTAGCTGGTCCTACAATGAGCAGTTCTTC.

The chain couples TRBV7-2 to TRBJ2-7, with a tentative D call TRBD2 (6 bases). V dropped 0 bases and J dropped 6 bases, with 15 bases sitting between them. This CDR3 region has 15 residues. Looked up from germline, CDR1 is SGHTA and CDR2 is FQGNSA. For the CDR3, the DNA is TGTGCCAGCAGCTTAGCATTGTCGGGAGCACGCGAGCAGTACTTC. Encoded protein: CASSLALSGAREQYF.

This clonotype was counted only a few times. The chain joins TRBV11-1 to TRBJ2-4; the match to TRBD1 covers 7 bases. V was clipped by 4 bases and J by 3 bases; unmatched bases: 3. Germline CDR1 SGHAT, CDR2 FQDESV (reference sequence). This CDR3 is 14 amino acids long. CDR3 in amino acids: CASSSDRVKNIQYF. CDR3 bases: TGTGCCAGCAGCTCAGACAGGGTCAAAAACATTCAGTACTTC.

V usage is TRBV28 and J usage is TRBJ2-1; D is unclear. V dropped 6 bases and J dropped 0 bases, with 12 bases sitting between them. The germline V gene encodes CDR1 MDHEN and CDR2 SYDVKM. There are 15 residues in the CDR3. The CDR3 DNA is TGTGCCAGCAGAGTTAGCCTCAGCTCCTACAATGAGCAGTTCTTC. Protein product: CASRVSLSSYNEQFF.

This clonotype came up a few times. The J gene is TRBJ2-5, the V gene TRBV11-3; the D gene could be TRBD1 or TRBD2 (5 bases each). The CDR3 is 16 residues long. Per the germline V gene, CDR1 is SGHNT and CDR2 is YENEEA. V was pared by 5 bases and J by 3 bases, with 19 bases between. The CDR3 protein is CASSDTPGPKKETQYF. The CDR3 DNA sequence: TGTGCCAGCAGCGACACCCCGGGACCGAAGAAAGAGACCCAGTACTTC.

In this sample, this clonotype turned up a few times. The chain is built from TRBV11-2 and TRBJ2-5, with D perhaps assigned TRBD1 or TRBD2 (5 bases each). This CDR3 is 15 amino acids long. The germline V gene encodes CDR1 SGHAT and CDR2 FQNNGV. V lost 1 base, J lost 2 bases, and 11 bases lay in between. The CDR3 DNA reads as TGTGCCAGCAGCTTAGGGGGGAAGCCTCAAGAGACCCAGTACTTC. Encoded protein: CASSLGGKPQETQYF. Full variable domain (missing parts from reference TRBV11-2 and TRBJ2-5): EAGVAQSPRYKIIEKRQSVAFWCNPISGHATLYWYQQILGQGPKLLIQFQNNGVVDDSQLPKDRFSAERLKGVDSTLKIQPAKLEDSAVYLCASSLGGKPQETQYFGPGTRLLVL.

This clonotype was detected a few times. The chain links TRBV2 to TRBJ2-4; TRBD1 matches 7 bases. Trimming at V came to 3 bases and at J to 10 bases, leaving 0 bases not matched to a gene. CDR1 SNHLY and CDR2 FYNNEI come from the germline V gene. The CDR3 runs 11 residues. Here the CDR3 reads CASSEDRIQYF. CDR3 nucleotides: TGTGCCAGCAGTGAGGACAGGATTCAGTACTTC.

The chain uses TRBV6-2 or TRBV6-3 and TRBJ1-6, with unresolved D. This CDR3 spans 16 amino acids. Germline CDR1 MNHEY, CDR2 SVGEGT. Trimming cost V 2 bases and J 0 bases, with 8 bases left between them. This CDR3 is CASSYADFSYNSPLHF. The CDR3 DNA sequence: TGTGCCAGCAGTTACGCGGACTTCTCCTATAATTCACCCCTCCACTTT.

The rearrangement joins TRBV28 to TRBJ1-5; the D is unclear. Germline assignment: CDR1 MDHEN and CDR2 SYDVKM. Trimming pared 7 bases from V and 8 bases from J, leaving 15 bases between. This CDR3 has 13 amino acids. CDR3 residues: CASIGWGVEPQHF. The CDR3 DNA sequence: TGTGCCAGCATAGGTTGGGGAGTGGAGCCCCAGCATTTT.

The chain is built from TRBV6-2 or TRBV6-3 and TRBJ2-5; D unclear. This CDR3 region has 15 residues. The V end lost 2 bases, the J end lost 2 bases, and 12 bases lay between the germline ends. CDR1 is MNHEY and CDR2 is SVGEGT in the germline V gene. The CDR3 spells CASSYPSVPQETQYF. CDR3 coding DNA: TGTGCCAGCAGTTACCCGTCGGTGCCACAAGAGACCCAGTACTTC.

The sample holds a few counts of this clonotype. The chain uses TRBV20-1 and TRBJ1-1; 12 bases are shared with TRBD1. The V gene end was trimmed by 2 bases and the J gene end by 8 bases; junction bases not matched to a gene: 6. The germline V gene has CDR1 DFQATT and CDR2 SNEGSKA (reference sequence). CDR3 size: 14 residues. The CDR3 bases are TGCAGTGCTAGAACCGGGACAGGGGGCGGAGAAGCTTTCTTT. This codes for CSARTGTGGGEAFF.

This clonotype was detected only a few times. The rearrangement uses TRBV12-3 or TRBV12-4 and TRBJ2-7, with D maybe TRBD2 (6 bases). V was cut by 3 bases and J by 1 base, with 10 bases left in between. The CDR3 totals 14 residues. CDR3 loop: CASSFGGESYEQYF. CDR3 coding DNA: TGTGCCAGCAGTTTCGGAGGGGAATCCTACGAGCAGTACTTC.

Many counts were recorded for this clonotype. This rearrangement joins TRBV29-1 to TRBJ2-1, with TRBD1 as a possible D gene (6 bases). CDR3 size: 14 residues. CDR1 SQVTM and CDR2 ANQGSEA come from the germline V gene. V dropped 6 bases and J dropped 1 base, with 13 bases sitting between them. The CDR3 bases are TGCAGCGTGGGAGTTAGGGGGTCCTACAATGAGCAGTTCTTC. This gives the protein CSVGVRGSYNEQFF.

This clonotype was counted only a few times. CDR3 nucleotides: TGCGCCAGCAGCTCCTTGAGGGGCACAGATACGCAGTATTTT. This encodes CASSSLRGTDTQYF. The chain uses TRBV5-1 and TRBJ2-3, with D tentatively TRBD2 (5 bases). CDR1 SGHRS and CDR2 YFSETQ come from the germline V gene. The CDR3 is 14 amino acids. Trimming stripped 3 bases from V and 1 base from J, with 9 bases between.

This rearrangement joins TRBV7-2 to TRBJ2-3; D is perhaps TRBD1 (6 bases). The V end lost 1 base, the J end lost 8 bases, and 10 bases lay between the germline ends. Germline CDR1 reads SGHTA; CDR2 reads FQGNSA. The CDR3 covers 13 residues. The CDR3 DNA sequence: TGTGCCAGCAGCTTAGTCAGGGGTCCTACGCAGTATTTT. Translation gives CASSLVRGPTQYF.